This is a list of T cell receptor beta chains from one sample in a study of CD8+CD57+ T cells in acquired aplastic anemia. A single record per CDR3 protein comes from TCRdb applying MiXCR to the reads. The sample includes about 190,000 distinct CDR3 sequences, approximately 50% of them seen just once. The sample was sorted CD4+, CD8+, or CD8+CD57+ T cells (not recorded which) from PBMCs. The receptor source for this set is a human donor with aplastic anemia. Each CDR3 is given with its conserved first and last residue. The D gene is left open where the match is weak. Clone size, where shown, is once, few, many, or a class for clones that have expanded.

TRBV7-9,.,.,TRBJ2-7,TGTGCCAGCAGCTCCCTTCATGACAGCTACGAGCAGTACTTC,CASSSLHDSYEQYF
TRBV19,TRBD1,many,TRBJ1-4,TGTGCCAGCCACAGGGGAGTTTACGAAAAACTGTTTTTT,CASHRGVYEKLFF
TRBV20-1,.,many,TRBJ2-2,TGCAGTGCTAGCTCGGGGTGGAGCACCGGGGAGCTGTTTTTT,CSASSGWSTGELFF
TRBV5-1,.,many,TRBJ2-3,TGCGCCAGCAGCTTGGTTAGCGGTCTCACAGATACGCAGTATTTT,CASSLVSGLTDTQYF
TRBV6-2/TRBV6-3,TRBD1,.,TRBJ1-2,TGTGCCAGCAGTTCACTTAAACCGGGACAGGGGATCAGCTATGGCTACACCTTC,CASSSLKPGQGISYGYTF
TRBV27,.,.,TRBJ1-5,TGTGCCAGCAGTTTCCGCTCAGGGAGTCAGCCCCAGCATTTT,CASSFRSGSQPQHF
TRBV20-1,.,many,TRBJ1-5,TGCAGTGCTTCCCCAGGTTCATGGCAGCCCCAGCATTTT,CSASPGSWQPQHF
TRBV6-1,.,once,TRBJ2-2,TGTGCCAGCAGTGAATTGAGGCGGAGCCCCGGGGAGCTGTTTTTT,CASSELRRSPGELFF
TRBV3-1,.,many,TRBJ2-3,TGTGCCAGCAGCCAAGAGACAGATACGCAGTATTTT,CASSQETDTQYF
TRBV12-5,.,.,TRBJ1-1,TGTGCTAGTGGTTTGGTACTTGGCAGGGGAAGCACTGAAGCTTTCTTT,CASGLVLGRGSTEAFF
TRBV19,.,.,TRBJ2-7,TGTGCCCCACCCGGGACAAGGGAGTACGAGCAGTACTTC,CAPPGTREYEQYF
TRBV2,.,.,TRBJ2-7,TGTGCCAGCAGAGCAGACACCTACGAGCAGTACTTC,CASRADTYEQYF
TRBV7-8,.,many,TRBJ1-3,TGTGCCAGCAGCTTAGTCGTCTCTGGAAACACCATATATTTT,CASSLVVSGNTIYF
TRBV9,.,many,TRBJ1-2,TGTGCCAGCAGCGGAGGGACCAAATATGGCTACACCTTC,CASSGGTKYGYTF
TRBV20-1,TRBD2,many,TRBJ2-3,TGCAGTGCTCCGACTATATTAGCGGGAGATGGAGATACGCAGTATTTT,CSAPTILAGDGDTQYF
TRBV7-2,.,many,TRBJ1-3,TGTGCCAGCAGCCCTACAGGGTTCGCTGGAAACACCATATATTTT,CASSPTGFAGNTIYF
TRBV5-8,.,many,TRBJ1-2,TGTGCCAGCAGGGACTTTTATGGCTACACCTTC,CASRDFYGYTF
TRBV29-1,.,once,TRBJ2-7,TGCAGCGTTGGGCGGGACACCGTTCAGCAGTACTTC,CSVGRDTVQQYF
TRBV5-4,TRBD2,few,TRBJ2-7,TGTGCCAGCAGCCCATCGACTAGCGGTCACGAGCAGTACTTC,CASSPSTSGHEQYF
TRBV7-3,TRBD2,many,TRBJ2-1,TGTGCCAGCAGCCTTTATAGCGGGAGGGCCGACGGTGAGCAGTTCTTC,CASSLYSGRADGEQFF
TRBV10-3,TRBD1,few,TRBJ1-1,TGTGCCAGCAGTCCTACGGCGGGTACAGGGGCCGAAGCTTTCTTT,CASSPTAGTGAEAFF
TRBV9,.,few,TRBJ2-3,TGTGCCAGCAGCAGATTCGAAAGGAGAACAGATACGCAGTATTTT,CASSRFERRTDTQYF
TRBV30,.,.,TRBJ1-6,TGTGCCTGGAGTGTGGTAGGGGGGTGGGATTCACCCCTCCACTTT,CAWSVVGGWDSPLHF
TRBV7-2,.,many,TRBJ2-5,TGTGCCAGCAGCTCCGGGACTGGACAAGAGACCCAGTACTTC,CASSSGTGQETQYF
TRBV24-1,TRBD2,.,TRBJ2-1,TGTGCCACCAGTGATTGGACTAGCGGGGTTTTGAAGTTCTTC,CATSDWTSGVLKFF
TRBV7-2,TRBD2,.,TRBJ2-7,TGTGCCAGCAGCTTAGTTGGAGCGGGGGGACACGAGCAGTACTTC,CASSLVGAGGHEQYF
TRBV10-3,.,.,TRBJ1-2,TGTGCCATCAGCCCGGCCGCCTATGGCTACACCTTC,CAISPAAYGYTF
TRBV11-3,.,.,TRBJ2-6,TGTGCCAGCAGCTTTACGGGGGCCAACGTCCTGACTTTC,CASSFTGANVLTF
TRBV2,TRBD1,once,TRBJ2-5,TGTGCCAGCAGCCCACGAAGGACAGGTGTGGAGACCCAGTACTTC,CASSPRRTGVETQYF
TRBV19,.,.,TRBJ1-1,TGTGCCAGTGGGCTTATGAACACTGAAGCTTTCTTT,CASGLMNTEAFF
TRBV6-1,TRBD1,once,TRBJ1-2,TGTGCCAGCAGTCCTGAAGACAGGGAGAGTGGCTACACCTTC,CASSPEDRESGYTF
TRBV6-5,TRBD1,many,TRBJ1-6,TGTGCCAGCAGTTACGACAGGGGGACATCACCCCTCCACTTT,CASSYDRGTSPLHF
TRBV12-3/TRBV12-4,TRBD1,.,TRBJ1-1,TGTGCCAGCAGGCTGACAGGGAACACTGGAGCTTTCTTT,CASRLTGNTGAFF
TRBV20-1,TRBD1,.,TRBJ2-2,TGCAGTGCTCTGGGGACAGCCACCGGGGAGCTGTTTTTT,CSALGTATGELFF
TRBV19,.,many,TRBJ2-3,TGTGCCACCTCAGGGCGCCGGGACACAGATACGCAGTATTTT,CATSGRRDTDTQYF
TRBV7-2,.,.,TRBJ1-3,TGTGCCAGCAGGGAGTCGGGAAACACCATATATTTT,CASRESGNTIYF
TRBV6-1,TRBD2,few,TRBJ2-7,TGTGCCAGCAGTAAAACGACTAGCGGGAGGGGGTCCCCCTACGAGCAGTACTTC,CASSKTTSGRGSPYEQYF
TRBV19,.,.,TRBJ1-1,TGTGCCAGCCAGATGCGCACTGAAGCTTTCTTT,CASQMRTEAFF